This entry lists 8 T cell receptor beta chains sequenced from one sample in a study of T cells in tuberculosis. This table comes from immunoSEQ multiplex PCR, and its TCRdb copy is limited to in-frame clones, with some not included. The table lists some 49,000 clones, nearly 95% of them singletons, with more than 1.2% in the top ten. The time point is: new active TB diagnosis, blood taken before or within 7 days of starting treatment. The sequenced sample was PBMCs, obtained at tuberculosis diagnosis. These receptors all come from an adult with tuberculosis.

The gene calls are TRBV9 and TRBJ2-1; 13 nucleotides align to TRBD2. Germline CDR1 reads SGDLS; CDR2 reads YYNGEE. The V gene end was trimmed by 4 bases and the J gene end by 9 bases; junction bases not matched to a gene: 7. The CDR3 length is 15 residues. CDR3 DNA: TGTGCCAGCAGCTCCAGGACTAGCGGGAGTGGTGAGCAGTTCTTC. This encodes CASSSRTSGSGEQFF.

The chain recombines TRBV28 with TRBJ2-7; D might be TRBD1 (6 bases). V was clipped by 7 bases and J by 0 bases, with 16 bases between them. CDR3 length: 15 residues. The germline V gene encodes CDR1 MDHEN and CDR2 SYDVKM. The CDR3 DNA sequence: TGTGCCAGCATCAAAAGAGGGGGACCCTCCTACGAGCAGTACTTC. This translates into CASIKRGGPSYEQYF.

This chain uses TRBV2 with TRBJ2-3, with 10 nucleotides matching TRBD2. With V trimmed by 4 bases and J by 4 bases, 5 bases remained unmatched. This CDR3 spans 15 amino acids. Germline CDR1 reads SNHLY; CDR2 reads FYNNEI. CDR3 residues: CASSGGSGRSDTQYF. CDR3 DNA sequence: TGTGCCAGCAGTGGAGGTAGCGGGAGGTCAGATACGCAGTATTTT. The full variable domain, rest sourced from reference TRBV2 and TRBJ2-3, is EPEVTQTPSHQVTQMGQEVILRCVPISNHLYFYWYRQILGQKVEFLVSFYNNEISEKSEIFDDQFSVERPDGSNFTLKIRSTKLEDSAMYFCASSGGSGRSDTQYFGPGTRLTVL.

The chain links TRBV30 to TRBJ1-5; 9 bases are shared with TRBD1. This CDR3 has 14 amino acids. Per the germline V gene, CDR1 is GTSNPN and CDR2 is SVGIG (reference sequence). V lost 5 bases, J lost 7 bases, and 9 bases stayed unmatched. The CDR3 DNA follows: TGTGCCTGGGGAACAGGGGGCTCGGGGCAGCCCCAGCATTTT. Translated: CAWGTGGSGQPQHF. Full variable domain (rest looked up from reference TRBV30 and TRBJ1-5): SQTIHQWPATLVQPVGSPLSLECTVEGTSNPNLYWYRQAAGRGLQLLFYSVGIGQISSEVPQNLSASRPQDRQFILSSKKLLLSDSGFYLCAWGTGGSGQPQHFGDGTRLSIL.

The CDR3 bases are TGTGCCAGCAGCCGGGACAAAGGGAGTGGATACGAGCAGTACTTC. It translates to CASSRDKGSGYEQYF. The J gene is TRBJ2-7, the V gene TRBV6-5; a weak D match, TRBD1 (6 bases). In germline, CDR1 is MNHEY, CDR2 SVGAGI. This CDR3 has 15 residues. The ends were cut back, 6 bases at V and 4 bases at J, with 19 bases in the middle.

The chain carries TRBV5-5 and TRBJ1-1, with 11 nucleotides matching TRBD1. This CDR3 is built from 16 residues. V lost 4 bases to trimming and J lost 2 bases; unmatched junction nucleotides: 7. CDR1 is SGHKS, CDR2 YYEKEE, per germline (reference sequence). The CDR3 region is CASSTRTGGLNTEAFF. The CDR3 nucleotides read TGTGCCAGCAGCACCCGGACAGGGGGCTTAAACACTGAAGCTTTCTTT.

The chain carries TRBV13 and TRBJ1-1; perhaps TRBD1 as D (6 bases). The V end was cut by 3 bases, the J end by 3 bases, with 20 bases between. Germline assignment: CDR1 PRHDT and CDR2 FYEKMQ (reference sequence). This CDR3 has 17 amino acids. The CDR3 region is CASSFGPTGRRYTEAFF. DNA for the CDR3: TGTGCCAGCAGCTTTGGTCCGACAGGCCGGAGGTACACTGAAGCTTTCTTT. The full variable domain, its missing parts supplied by reference TRBV13 and TRBJ1-1, is AAGVIQSPRHLIKEKRETATLKCYPIPRHDTVYWYQQGPGQDPQFLISFYEKMQSDKGSIPDRFSAQQFSDYHSELNMSSLELGDSALYFCASSFGPTGRRYTEAFFGQGTRLTVV.

J is TRBJ2-7 and V is TRBV2; D is uncertain. Trimming took 4 bases from V and 0 from J, leaving 7 bases between them. Per the germline V gene, CDR1 is SNHLY and CDR2 is FYNNEI. The CDR3 sequence is 13 residues long. The chain's CDR3 is CASSVVSSYEQYF. CDR3 DNA sequence: TGTGCCAGCAGTGTTGTCAGCTCCTACGAGCAGTACTTC.